One T cell receptor beta chain is described in this entry. Its specificity is unknown. The sample comes from a study of cytomegalovirus exposure and HLA in healthy donors. Overall study: From HLA-typed donors, an early data release held approximately 85 million unique TCRs. Findings of the study overall: The study recorded about 150 TCR beta chains that were cytomegalovirus-associated.

Germline V lookup: CDR1 MDHEN, CDR2 SYDVKM. V was pared by 3 bases and J by 4 bases, with 2 bases of the junction left unmatched. The CDR3 runs 13 residues. 13 Jbeta primers and 60 Vbeta primers were used for the PCR. In the original workflow: Unique TCR beta chains numbered approximately 80 million in a later analysis, with roughly 9.9 million shared. TCRdb keeps only in-frame clones here, not all; method: immunoSEQ multiplex PCR. V and J calls and clone size are copied from that table; D and trimming were computed from the DNA. The sample lists 110,000 to 150,000 clones, around 80% occurring once. The receptor was isolated from a female donor in good health and CMV-seronegative. This sequence joins TRBV28 and TRBJ2-7; 8 bases are shared with TRBD1. The sample was PBMCs. CDR3 sequence: CASSFYRGYEQYF. The CDR3 nucleotides read TGTGCCAGCAGTTTTTACAGGGGGTACGAGCAGTACTTC.